This TCR beta chain was profiled in a study of persistence of HIV-infected CD4 T cells. Study-level points and caveats: Degenerate expanded CDR3beta sequences were enriched among CMV- and Gag-responding cells. CMV- and Gag-responding cells had lower TCRbeta richness than CD3/CD28-responding cells.

The libraries were made with immunoSEQ version 4 in survey mode. Each sample used up to about 1 ug genomic DNA diluted to 10 ng/uL. Sequencing was performed with immunoSEQ multiplex PCR; in TCRdb, only in-frame clones are kept and a portion is missing. Here the sample spans about 37,000 clones, approximately 86% being singletons. Points on this clone: Antigen: not known.

Nonspecific anti-CD3/anti-CD28 bead stimulation represents the broad CD4+ T cell repertoire. Sorting of responding CD4+ T cells relied on upregulated CD40 ligand together with CD69. Undetectable plasma HIV-1 RNA below 50 copies/mL lasted at least 4 years. The germline gives CDR1 SGHTA, CDR2 FQGNSA. This CDR3 region has 15 residues. With V trimmed by 5 bases and J by 0 bases, 5 bases remained unmatched. The chain couples TRBV7-2 to TRBJ2-7, with 9 bases that match TRBD2. This receptor was taken from an adult man with HIV who was CMV-seropositive. The sequenced sample was CD4+ T cells sorted from PBMCs after roughly 20-hour stimulation, obtained from a patient who received antiretroviral therapy. For the CDR3, the DNA is TGTGCCAGCAGCCGTAGCGGGAGCCTCTCCTACGAGCAGTACTTC. It translates to CASSRSGSLSYEQYF. Variable domain in full (rest from reference TRBV7-2 and TRBJ2-7): GAGVSQSPSNKVTEKGKDVELRCDPISGHTALYWYRQSLGQGLEFLIYFQGNSAPDKSGLPSDRFSAERTGGSVSTLTIQRTQQEDSAVYLCASSRSGSLSYEQYFGPGTRLTVT.